This TCR beta chain was observed in a study of shared clonotypes between healthy human individuals. Findings and limits, study-wide: Naive CD4 clonotypes were shared across a few donors at about 5.3%. The four-donor shared clonotypes exceeded non-shared clonotypes in generation probability, with non-shared ones scoring lower.

From CD4+ cells came CD45RA+ naive and CD45RA-negative memory subsets. Of note for this clone: Its antigen is not identified.

DNA at 150 to 200 ng, tens of thousands of T cell genomes, went into sorted-subset replicate PCRs. Assay used: immunoSEQ multiplex PCR; TCRdb lists only in-frame clones, some missing. This table has a few million clones, more than 90% appearing once. This TCR was sampled from a young man in good health. The sequenced sample was naive CD4+ T cells sorted from blood. The sample's subset: CD45RA+ positively selected.

The DNA of the CDR3 is TGTGCCAGTAGTATCCGGAACGAGCAGTACTTC. It encodes CASSIRNEQYF. The rearrangement links TRBV19 to TRBJ2-7; D is ambiguous. Germline V gene sequence: CDR1 LNHDA, CDR2 SQIVND (reference sequence). V was cut by 3 bases and J by 5 bases, with 5 bases left in between. The CDR3 runs 11 residues.